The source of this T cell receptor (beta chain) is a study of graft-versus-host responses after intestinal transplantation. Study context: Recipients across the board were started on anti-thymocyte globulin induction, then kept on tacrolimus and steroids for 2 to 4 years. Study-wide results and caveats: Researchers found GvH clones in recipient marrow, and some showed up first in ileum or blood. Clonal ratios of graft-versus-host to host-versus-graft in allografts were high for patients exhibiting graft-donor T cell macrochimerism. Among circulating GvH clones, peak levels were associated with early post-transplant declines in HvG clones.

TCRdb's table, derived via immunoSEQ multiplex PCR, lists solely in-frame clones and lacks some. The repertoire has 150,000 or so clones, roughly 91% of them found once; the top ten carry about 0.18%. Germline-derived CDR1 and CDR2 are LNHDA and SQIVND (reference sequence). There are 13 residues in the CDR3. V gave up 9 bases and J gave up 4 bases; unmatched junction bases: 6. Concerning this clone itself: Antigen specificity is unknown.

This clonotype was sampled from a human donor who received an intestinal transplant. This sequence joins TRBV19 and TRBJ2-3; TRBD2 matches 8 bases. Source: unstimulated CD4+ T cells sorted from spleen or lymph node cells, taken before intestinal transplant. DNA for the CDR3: TGTGCCAGCCGAACTAGCGGCGCAGATACGCAGTATTTT. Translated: CASRTSGADTQYF.